The 14 T cell receptor beta chains presented below share a single source sample, sequenced in a study of identifying expanded T cells in peripheral blood. Repertoires were generated with immunoSEQ multiplex PCR, while TCRdb's copy carries only in-frame clones and drops some. The sample includes 50,000 to 60,000 clones, around four fifths of them seen just once. Sequenced material: blood. These receptors were taken from a person between 18 and 75 years old in good health.

The chain joins TRBV13 to TRBJ2-1; D call uncertain. The CDR3 extends over 15 amino acids. Between the trimmed V and J ends, which lost 1 base and 0 bases, there was a span of 7 bases. Per the germline V gene, CDR1 is PRHDT and CDR2 is FYEKMQ (reference sequence). CDR3 nucleotide sequence: TGTGCCAGCAGCTTAGACCCGGGCTCCTACAATGAGCAGTTCTTC. It yields the protein CASSLDPGSYNEQFF. Looking up the rest from reference TRBV13 and TRBJ2-1 gives the full variable domain: AAGVIQSPRHLIKEKRETATLKCYPIPRHDTVYWYQQGPGQDPQFLISFYEKMQSDKGSIPDRFSAQQFSDYHSELNMSSLELGDSALYFCASSLDPGSYNEQFFGPGTRLTVL.

This clone was counted a few times. This chain uses TRBV6-1 with TRBJ1-5; D call uncertain. Per the germline V gene, CDR1 is MNHNS and CDR2 is SASEGT. This CDR3 comprises 14 residues. Trimming took 5 bases from V and 5 from J, leaving 13 bases between them. DNA for the CDR3: TGTGCCAGCAGTCTGACCGATTTTGATCAGCCCCAGCATTTT. Encoded protein: CASSLTDFDQPQHF.

The J gene is TRBJ1-1, the V gene TRBV11-1; weak D call: TRBD1 (5 bases). V was shortened by 5 bases and J by 4 bases, with 17 bases between the two germline ends. There are 15 residues in the CDR3. Germline lookup yields CDR1 SGHAT and CDR2 FQDESV (reference sequence). The CDR3 nucleotides read TGTGCCAGCAGCCCAGCCGGGGGGAAGACCACTGAAGCTTTCTTT. It yields the protein CASSPAGGKTTEAFF.

V usage is TRBV30 and J usage is TRBJ2-7; 11 nucleotides agree with TRBD2. There are 17 residues in the CDR3. Germline V lookup: CDR1 GTSNPN, CDR2 SVGIG (reference sequence). Unmatched junction bases numbered 18, after V lost 5 bases and J lost 6 bases. The CDR3, as DNA: TGTGCCTGGGGGACTAGCGGACGATACACCGACAGGAGCGAGCAGTACTTC. Amino acid sequence: CAWGTSGRYTDRSEQYF.

The genes are TRBV7-8 and TRBJ2-1; 16 bases agree with TRBD2. The CDR3 runs 19 residues. V was clipped by 5 bases and J by 0 bases; unmatched bases: 7. The germline V gene has CDR1 SGHVS and CDR2 FQNEAQ. CDR3 sequence: CASSHMGLAGGSSYNEQFF. The CDR3 DNA is TGTGCCAGCAGCCACATGGGACTAGCGGGAGGGAGCTCCTACAATGAGCAGTTCTTC. The variable domain in full, with the rest retrieved from reference TRBV7-8 and TRBJ2-1, is GAGVSQSPRYKVAKRGQDVALRCDPISGHVSLFWYQQALGQGPEFLTYFQNEAQLDKSGLPSDRFFAERPEGSVSTLKIQRTQQEDSAVYLCASSHMGLAGGSSYNEQFFGPGTRLTVL.

V gene TRBV2 combines with J gene TRBJ2-3; perhaps TRBD2 as D (6 bases). Per the germline V gene, CDR1 is SNHLY and CDR2 is FYNNEI. The CDR3 has 15 residues. Trimming removed 8 bases at V and 2 bases at J, with 17 bases between. The DNA of the CDR3 is TGTGCCAGCTCCTTTGGGGGGTCGAACACAGATACGCAGTATTTT. Amino acids: CASSFGGSNTDTQYF.

The V call is TRBV29-1, the J call TRBJ2-5; 10 bases map to TRBD1. The CDR3 is made up of 13 amino acids. V shed 6 bases, J shed 4 bases, and the junction held 5 bases outside the gene matches. Germline V gives CDR1 SQVTM, CDR2 ANQGSEA. The CDR3 loop reads CSVPGQGRETQYF. DNA of the CDR3: TGCAGCGTCCCGGGACAGGGGAGAGAGACCCAGTACTTC.

V is TRBV5-1 and J is TRBJ2-1; D call uncertain. The CDR3 runs 16 residues. Germline CDR1 and CDR2: SGHRS and YFSETQ. Trimming stripped 4 bases from V and 6 bases from J, with 20 bases between. CDR3 sequence: CASSTTTANSVNEQFF. DNA of the CDR3: TGCGCCAGCAGCACGACAACAGCGAACAGTGTCAATGAGCAGTTCTTC.

The J gene is TRBJ2-3, the V gene TRBV2; no clear D gene. CDR3 length: 14 residues. Between the trimmed V and J ends, which lost 5 bases and 3 bases, there was a span of 12 bases. Germline loops: CDR1 SNHLY, CDR2 FYNNEI. The CDR3 protein is CASSRQAGTDTQYF. In nucleotides, the CDR3 is TGTGCCAGCAGTCGACAAGCTGGGACAGATACGCAGTATTTT.

The V gene is TRBV11-3, the J gene TRBJ1-1; D is possibly TRBD1 (5 bases). CDR3 size: 14 residues. Trimming removed 5 bases at V and 1 base at J, with 11 bases between. CDR1 and CDR2 from the germline V gene are SGHNT and YENEEA. CDR3 sequence reads: CASSPGAANTEAFF. The CDR3 nucleotides are TGTGCCAGCAGCCCCGGGGCAGCGAACACTGAAGCTTTCTTT.

The CDR3 DNA sequence: TGCGCCAGCAGCTTGTCGGGCAGAGATACGCAGTATTTT. Translation gives CASSLSGRDTQYF. This chain joins TRBV5-1 and TRBJ2-3, with D unresolved. The CDR3 is 13 residues long. The V end was cut by 1 base, the J end by 5 bases, with 8 bases between. The germline V gene has CDR1 SGHRS and CDR2 YFSETQ.

V is TRBV7-2 and J is TRBJ2-5; no reliable D call. This CDR3 spans 14 amino acids. The ends were cut back, 7 bases at V and 5 bases at J, with 17 bases in the middle. Per germline, CDR1 SGHTA and CDR2 FQGNSA. The CDR3 here is CASNFDSTWETQYF. Here the CDR3 DNA reads TGTGCCAGCAACTTCGACTCGACATGGGAGACCCAGTACTTC.

The chain is built from TRBV6-1 and TRBJ1-3; no firm D call. The germline V gene encodes CDR1 MNHNS and CDR2 SASEGT. The CDR3 covers 11 residues. With 7 bases removed from V and 7 bases from J, the gap between germline ends came to 8 bases. CDR3 loop: CASNSGNTIYF. The CDR3, as DNA: TGTGCCAGCAACTCCGGGAACACCATATATTTT.

The CDR3 loop is CASSSTSRDSYF. CDR3 in DNA: TGTGCCAGCAGCTCGACAAGCCGGGACTCCTACTTC. This chain joins TRBV7-9 and TRBJ2-7; D might be TRBD2 (6 bases). Germline V gene lookup returns CDR1 SEHNR and CDR2 FQNEAQ (reference sequence). Trimming removed 4 bases from V and 13 bases from J, with 17 bases in between. CDR3 length: 12 amino acids. Drawing the rest from reference TRBV7-9 and TRBJ2-7, the complete variable domain is DTGVSQNPRHKITKRGQNVTFRCDPISEHNRLYWYRQTLGQGPEFLTYFQNEAQLEKSRLLSDRFSAERPKGSFSTLEIQRTEQGDSAMYLCASSSTSRDSYFGPGTRLTVT.